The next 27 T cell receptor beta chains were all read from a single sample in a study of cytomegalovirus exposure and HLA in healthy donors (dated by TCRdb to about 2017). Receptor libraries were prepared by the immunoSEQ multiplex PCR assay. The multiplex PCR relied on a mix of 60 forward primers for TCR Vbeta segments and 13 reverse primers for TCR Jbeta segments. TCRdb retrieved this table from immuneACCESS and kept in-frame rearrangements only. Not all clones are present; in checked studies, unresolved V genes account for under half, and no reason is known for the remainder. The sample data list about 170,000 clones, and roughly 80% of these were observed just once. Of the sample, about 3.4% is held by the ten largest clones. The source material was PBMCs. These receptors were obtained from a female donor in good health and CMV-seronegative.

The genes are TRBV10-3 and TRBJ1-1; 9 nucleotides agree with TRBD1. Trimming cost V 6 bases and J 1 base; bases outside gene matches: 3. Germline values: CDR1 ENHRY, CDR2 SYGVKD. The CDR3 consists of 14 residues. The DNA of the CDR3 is TGTGCCATCAGCCCGGGACAGGGGAACACTGAAGCTTTCTTT. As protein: CAISPGQGNTEAFF.

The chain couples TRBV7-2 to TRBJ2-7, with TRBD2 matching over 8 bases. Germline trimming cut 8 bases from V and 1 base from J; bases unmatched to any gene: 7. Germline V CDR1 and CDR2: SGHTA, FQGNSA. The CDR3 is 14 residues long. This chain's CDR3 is CASGREGPSYEQYF. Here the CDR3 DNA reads TGTGCCAGCGGACGGGAGGGCCCGTCCTACGAGCAGTACTTC.

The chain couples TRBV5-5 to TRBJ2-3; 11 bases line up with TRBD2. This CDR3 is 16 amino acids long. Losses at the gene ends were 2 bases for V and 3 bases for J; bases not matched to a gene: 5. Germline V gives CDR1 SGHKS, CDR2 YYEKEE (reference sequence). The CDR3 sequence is CASSLGLAGGTDTQYF. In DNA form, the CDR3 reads TGTGCCAGCAGCTTAGGGCTAGCGGGGGGAACAGATACGCAGTATTTT. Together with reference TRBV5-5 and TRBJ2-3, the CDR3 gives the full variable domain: DAGVTQSPTHLIKTRGQQVTLRCSPISGHKSVSWYQQVLGQGPQFIFQYYEKEERGRGNFPDRFSARQFPNYSSELNVNALLLGDSALYLCASSLGLAGGTDTQYFGPGTRLTVL.

CDR3 sequence (DNA): TGTGCCAGCAGTGAAGTGGCAGGCGTTGGTGAAAAACTGTTTTTT. Encoded protein: CASSEVAGVGEKLFF. The chain is built from TRBV2 and TRBJ1-4; D not resolved. Germline V gene data show CDR1 as SNHLY and CDR2 as FYNNEI. CDR3 length: 15 residues. V shed 1 base and J shed 7 bases, with 13 bases lying between them.

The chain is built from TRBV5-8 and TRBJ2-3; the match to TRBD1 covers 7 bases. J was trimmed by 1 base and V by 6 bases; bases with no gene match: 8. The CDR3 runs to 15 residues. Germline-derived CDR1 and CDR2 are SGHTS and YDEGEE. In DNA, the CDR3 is TGTGCCAGCATCTGGGGGCAGGGGGGCACAGATACGCAGTATTTT. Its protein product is CASIWGQGGTDTQYF.

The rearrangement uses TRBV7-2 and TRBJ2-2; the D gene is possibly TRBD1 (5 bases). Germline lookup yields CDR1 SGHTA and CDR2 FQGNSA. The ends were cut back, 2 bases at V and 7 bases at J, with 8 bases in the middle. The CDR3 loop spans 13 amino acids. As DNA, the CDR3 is TGTGCCAGCAGCTTAATAAGGGGCGGGGAGCTGTTTTTT. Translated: CASSLIRGGELFF.

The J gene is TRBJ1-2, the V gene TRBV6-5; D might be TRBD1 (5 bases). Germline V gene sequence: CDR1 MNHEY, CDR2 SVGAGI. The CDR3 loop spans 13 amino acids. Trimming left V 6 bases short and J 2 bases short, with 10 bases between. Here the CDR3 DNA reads TGTGCCAGCAGGGATGACAGAAACTATGGCTACACCTTC. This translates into CASRDDRNYGYTF.

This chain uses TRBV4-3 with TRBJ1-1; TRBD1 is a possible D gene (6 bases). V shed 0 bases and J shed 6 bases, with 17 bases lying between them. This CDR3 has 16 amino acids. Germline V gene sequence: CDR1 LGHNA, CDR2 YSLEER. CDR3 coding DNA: TGCGCCAGCAGCCAAGACCACACGACAGGAAGGTCTGAAGCTTTCTTT. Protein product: CASSQDHTTGRSEAFF.

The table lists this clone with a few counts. The DNA for the CDR3 is TGTGCCAGCAGCTTGTTTGGCAGAGGCGAAAAACTGTTTTTT. Protein sequence: CASSLFGRGEKLFF. V is TRBV5-4 and J is TRBJ1-4; D gene uncertain. This CDR3 has 14 amino acids. Trimming left V 1 base short and J 8 bases short, with 12 bases between. In germline, CDR1 is SGHNT, CDR2 YYREEE (reference sequence).

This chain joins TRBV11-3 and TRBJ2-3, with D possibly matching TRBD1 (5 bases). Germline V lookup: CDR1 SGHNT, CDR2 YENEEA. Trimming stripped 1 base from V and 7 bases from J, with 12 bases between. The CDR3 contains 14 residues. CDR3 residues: CASSLGGQLNTQYF. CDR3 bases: TGTGCCAGCAGCTTAGGCGGACAACTTAATACGCAGTATTTT.

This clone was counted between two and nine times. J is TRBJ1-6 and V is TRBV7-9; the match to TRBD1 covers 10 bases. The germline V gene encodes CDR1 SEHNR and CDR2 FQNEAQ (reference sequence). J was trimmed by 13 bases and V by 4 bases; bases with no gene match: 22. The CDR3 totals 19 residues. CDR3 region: CASSSTGGQLRWSWGPLHF. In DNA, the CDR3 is TGTGCCAGCAGCTCGACAGGGGGCCAGTTGAGGTGGTCGTGGGGGCCCCTCCACTTT.

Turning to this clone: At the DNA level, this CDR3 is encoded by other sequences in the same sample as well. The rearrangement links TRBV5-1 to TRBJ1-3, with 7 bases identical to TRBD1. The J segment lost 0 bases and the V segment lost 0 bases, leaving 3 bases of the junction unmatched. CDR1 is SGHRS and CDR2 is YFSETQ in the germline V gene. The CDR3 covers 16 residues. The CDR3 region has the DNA TGCGCCAGCAGCTTGGGGACAGGAGGCTCTGGAAACACCATATATTTT. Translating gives CASSLGTGGSGNTIYF. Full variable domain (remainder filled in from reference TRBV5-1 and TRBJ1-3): KAGVTQTPRYLIKTRGQQVTLSCSPISGHRSVSWYQQTPGQGLQFLFEYFSETQRNKGNFPGRFSGRQFSNSRSEMNVSTLELGDSALYLCASSLGTGGSGNTIYFGEGSWLTVV.

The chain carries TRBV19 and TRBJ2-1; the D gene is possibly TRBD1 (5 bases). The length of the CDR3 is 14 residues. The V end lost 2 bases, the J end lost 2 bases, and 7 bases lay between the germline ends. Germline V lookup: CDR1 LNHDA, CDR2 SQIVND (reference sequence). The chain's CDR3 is CASSIPRAYNEQFF. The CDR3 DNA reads TGTGCCAGTAGTATACCCAGGGCCTACAATGAGCAGTTCTTC.

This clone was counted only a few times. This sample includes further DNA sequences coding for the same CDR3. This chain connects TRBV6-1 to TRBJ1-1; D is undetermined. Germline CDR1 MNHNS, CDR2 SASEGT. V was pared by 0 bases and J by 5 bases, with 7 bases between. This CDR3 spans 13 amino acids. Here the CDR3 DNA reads TGTGCCAGCAGTGAAGCTCGAGGTACTGAAGCTTTCTTT. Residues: CASSEARGTEAFF.

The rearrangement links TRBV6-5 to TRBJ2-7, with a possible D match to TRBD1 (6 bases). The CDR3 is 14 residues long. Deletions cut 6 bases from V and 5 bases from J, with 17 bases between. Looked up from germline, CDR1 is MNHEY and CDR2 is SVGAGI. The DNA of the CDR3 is TGTGCCAGCAGATATCGTCGACAGGACCACGAGCAGTACTTC. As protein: CASRYRRQDHEQYF.

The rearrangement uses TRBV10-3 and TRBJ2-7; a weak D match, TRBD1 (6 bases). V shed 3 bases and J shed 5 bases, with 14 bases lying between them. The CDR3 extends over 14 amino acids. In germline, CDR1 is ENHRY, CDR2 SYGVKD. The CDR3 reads CAISDYREGHEQYF. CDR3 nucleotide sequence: TGTGCCATCAGTGATTACAGGGAAGGGCACGAGCAGTACTTC.

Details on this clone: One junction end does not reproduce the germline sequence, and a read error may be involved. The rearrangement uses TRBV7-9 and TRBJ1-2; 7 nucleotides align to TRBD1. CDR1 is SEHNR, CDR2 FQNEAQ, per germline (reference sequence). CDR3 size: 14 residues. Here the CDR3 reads CSSSPLQGYYGYTF. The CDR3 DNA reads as TGTTCCAGCAGCCCCCTACAGGGGTACTATGGCTACACCTTC. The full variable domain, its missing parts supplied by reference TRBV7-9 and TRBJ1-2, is DTGVSQNPRHKITKRGQNVTFRCDPISEHNRLYWYRQTLGQGPEFLTYFQNEAQLEKSRLLSDRFSAERPKGSFSTLEIQRTEQGDSAMYLCSSSPLQGYYGYTFGSGTRLTVV.

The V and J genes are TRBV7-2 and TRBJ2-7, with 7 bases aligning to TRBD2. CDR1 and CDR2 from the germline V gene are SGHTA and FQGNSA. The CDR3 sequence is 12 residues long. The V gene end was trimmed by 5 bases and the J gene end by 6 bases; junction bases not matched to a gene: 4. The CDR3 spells CASSPPGGEQYF. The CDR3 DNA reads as TGTGCCAGCAGCCCCCCGGGAGGCGAGCAGTACTTC.

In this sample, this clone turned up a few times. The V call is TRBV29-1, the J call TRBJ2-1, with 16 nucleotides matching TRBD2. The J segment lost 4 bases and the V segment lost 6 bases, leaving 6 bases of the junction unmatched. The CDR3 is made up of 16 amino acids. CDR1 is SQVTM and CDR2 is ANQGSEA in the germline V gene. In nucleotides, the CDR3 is TGCAGCGTGACGGGACTAGCGGGAGGGCGATACAATGAGCAGTTCTTC. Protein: CSVTGLAGGRYNEQFF.

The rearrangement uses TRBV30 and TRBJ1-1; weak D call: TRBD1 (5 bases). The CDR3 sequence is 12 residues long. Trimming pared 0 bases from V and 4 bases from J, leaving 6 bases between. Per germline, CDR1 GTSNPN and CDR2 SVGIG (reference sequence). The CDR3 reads CAWSVGGTEAFF. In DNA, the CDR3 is TGTGCCTGGAGTGTGGGGGGCACTGAAGCTTTCTTT.

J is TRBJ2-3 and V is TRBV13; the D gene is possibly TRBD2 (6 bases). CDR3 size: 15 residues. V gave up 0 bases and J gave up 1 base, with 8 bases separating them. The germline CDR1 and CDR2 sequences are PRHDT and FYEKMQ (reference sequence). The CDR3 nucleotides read TGTGCCAGCAGCTTAGGGTCGGGGGGCACAGATACGCAGTATTTT. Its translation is CASSLGSGGTDTQYF. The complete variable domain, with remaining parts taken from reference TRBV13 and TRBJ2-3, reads AAGVIQSPRHLIKEKRETATLKCYPIPRHDTVYWYQQGPGQDPQFLISFYEKMQSDKGSIPDRFSAQQFSDYHSELNMSSLELGDSALYFCASSLGSGGTDTQYFGPGTRLTVL.

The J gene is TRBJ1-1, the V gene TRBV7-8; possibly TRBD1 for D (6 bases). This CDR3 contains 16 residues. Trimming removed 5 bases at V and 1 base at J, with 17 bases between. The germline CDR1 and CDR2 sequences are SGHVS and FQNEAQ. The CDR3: CASSPAQTQGNTEAFF. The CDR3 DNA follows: TGTGCCAGCAGCCCCGCCCAAACACAGGGGAACACTGAAGCTTTCTTT.

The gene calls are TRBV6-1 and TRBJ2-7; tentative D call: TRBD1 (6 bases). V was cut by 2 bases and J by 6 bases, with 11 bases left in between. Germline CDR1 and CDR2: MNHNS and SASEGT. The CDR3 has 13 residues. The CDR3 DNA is TGTGCCAGCAGTGAAAGGGGGTCGCGCGAGCAGTACTTC. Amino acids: CASSERGSREQYF.

In DNA form, the CDR3 reads TGTGCCAGCAGCCGGACTAGCTTCACAGATACGCAGTATTTT. It yields the protein CASSRTSFTDTQYF. The chain carries TRBV6-5 and TRBJ2-3, with TRBD2 matching over 8 bases. CDR1 is MNHEY, CDR2 SVGAGI, per germline. Trimming cost V 6 bases and J 2 bases; bases outside gene matches: 4. The CDR3 contains 14 residues.

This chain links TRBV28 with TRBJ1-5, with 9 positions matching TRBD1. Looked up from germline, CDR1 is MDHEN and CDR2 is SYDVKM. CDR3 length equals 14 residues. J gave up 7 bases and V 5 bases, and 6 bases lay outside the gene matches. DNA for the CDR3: TGTGCCAGCAGTACTACAGGGGGCGGGCAGCCCCAGCATTTT. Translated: CASSTTGGGQPQHF.

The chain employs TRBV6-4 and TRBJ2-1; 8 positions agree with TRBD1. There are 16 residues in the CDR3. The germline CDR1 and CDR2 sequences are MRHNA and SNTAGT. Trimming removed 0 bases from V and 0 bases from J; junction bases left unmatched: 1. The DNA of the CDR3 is TGTGCCAGCAGTGACTCCGGACAGGGCTCCTACAATGAGCAGTTCTTC. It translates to CASSDSGQGSYNEQFF.

The CDR3 reads CASSQEQRGEQYF. In DNA, the CDR3 is TGTGCCAGCAGCCAAGAACAACGGGGCGAGCAGTACTTC. This rearrangement joins TRBV14 to TRBJ2-7; TRBD2 might be the D (5 bases). Trimming removed 0 bases from V and 6 bases from J, with 9 bases in between. Germline V gives CDR1 SGHDN, CDR2 FVKESK. The CDR3 length is 13 residues.